The 12 T cell receptor beta chains below come from one sample, sequenced in a study of T cell changes during pregnancy in multiple sclerosis. Profiled with immunoSEQ multiplex PCR; TCRdb holds only in-frame clones, not every one. The sample holds over 80,000 clones; just under 95% are singletons and the top ten take 1.4%. Source: peripheral blood, taken in the third trimester of pregnancy. The receptors were gathered from a female donor in good health, enrolled as a control in a pregnancy study.

This clone was seen only a few times. V is TRBV7-9 and J is TRBJ2-3, with 7 bases fitting TRBD2. Germline CDR1 is SEHNR and CDR2 is FQNEAQ (reference sequence). V lost 4 bases and J lost 4; bases outside the gene matches: 11. The CDR3 has 16 residues. CDR3: CASSYPKAGAADTQYF. CDR3 nucleotides: TGTGCCAGCAGCTACCCTAAGGCGGGAGCGGCAGATACGCAGTATTTT.

The rearrangement links TRBV5-1 to TRBJ1-1, with D perhaps matching TRBD1 (6 bases). The V end was cut by 0 bases, the J end by 5 bases, with 17 bases between. Germline V gene sequence: CDR1 SGHRS, CDR2 YFSETQ. This CDR3 has 16 amino acids. The CDR3 loop reads CASSLAAGEGKTEAFF. The DNA for the CDR3 is TGCGCCAGCAGCTTGGCTGCAGGGGAGGGGAAGACTGAAGCTTTCTTT.

V is TRBV28 and J is TRBJ2-7; D remains ambiguous. Germline V gene data show CDR1 as MDHEN and CDR2 as SYDVKM. V lost 6 bases and J 1 base, leaving 7 bases between the germline ends. This CDR3 region has 12 residues. The CDR3 DNA reads as TGTGCCAGCAGCCTCGGTTCCTACGAGCAGTACTTC. Translated, it gives CASSLGSYEQYF.

V gene TRBV28 combines with J gene TRBJ2-3; a weak D match, TRBD1 (6 bases). Germline values: CDR1 MDHEN, CDR2 SYDVKM. V was pared by 10 bases and J by 2 bases, with 13 bases between. This CDR3 is 13 amino acids long. The CDR3 DNA follows: TGTGCCACCTACGGGACACTCACAGATACGCAGTATTTT. Its translation: CATYGTLTDTQYF. The full variable domain, rest sourced from reference TRBV28 and TRBJ2-3, is DVKVTQSSRYLVKRTGEKVFLECVQDMDHENMFWYRQDPGLGLRLIYFSYDVKMKEKGDIPEGYSVSREKKERFSLILESASTNQTSMYLCATYGTLTDTQYFGPGTRLTVL.

J is TRBJ2-2 and V is TRBV14; D gene ambiguous. Germline V gives CDR1 SGHDN, CDR2 FVKESK. The CDR3 has 13 residues. V lost 1 base and J lost 5, with 5 bases in between. CDR3 in DNA: TGTGCCAGCAGCCAAGTCATTACCGGGGAGCTGTTTTTT. Translation gives CASSQVITGELFF.

The rearrangement uses TRBV4-2 and TRBJ2-2; TRBD2 might be the D (6 bases). Deletions cut 0 bases from V and 4 bases from J, with 12 bases between. Germline V gives CDR1 LGHNA, CDR2 YNFKEQ. This CDR3 region has 16 residues. CDR3: CASSQDGGQFTGELFF. The CDR3 DNA follows: TGTGCCAGCAGCCAAGATGGAGGGCAGTTCACCGGGGAGCTGTTTTTT.

V and J are TRBV5-1 and TRBJ2-2, with D possibly being TRBD1 (5 bases). The CDR3 length is 18 residues. The V and J ends lost 3 bases and 5 bases respectively, with 23 bases between them. Looked up from germline, CDR1 is SGHRS and CDR2 is YFSETQ. CDR3 bases: TGCGCCAGCAGCTCCCTCCACTCAAGGGGAATTGGGACCGGGGAGCTGTTTTTT. Residues: CASSSLHSRGIGTGELFF.

The chain recombines TRBV28 with TRBJ1-4; no clear D gene. There are 13 residues in the CDR3. CDR1 MDHEN and CDR2 SYDVKM come from the germline V gene. With 6 bases removed from V and 7 bases from J, the gap between germline ends came to 12 bases. This CDR3 reads CASSQSLGEKLFF. The CDR3 nucleotides are TGTGCCAGCAGCCAAAGCCTAGGTGAAAAACTGTTTTTT.

The chain has TRBV28 and TRBJ2-5; 7 nucleotides line up with TRBD1. V dropped 6 bases and J dropped 6; count of bases not matched to a gene: 13. The germline V gene has CDR1 MDHEN and CDR2 SYDVKM. The CDR3 length is 15 residues. The CDR3 DNA is TGTGCCAGCAGCCTCAGGGACAGTAGGTCTCAGACCCAGTACTTC. Its translation: CASSLRDSRSQTQYF. Drawing the rest from reference TRBV28 and TRBJ2-5, the complete variable domain is DVKVTQSSRYLVKRTGEKVFLECVQDMDHENMFWYRQDPGLGLRLIYFSYDVKMKEKGDIPEGYSVSREKKERFSLILESASTNQTSMYLCASSLRDSRSQTQYFGPGTRLLVL.

The chain combines TRBV27 with TRBJ2-7; tentative D call: TRBD2 (5 bases). V lost 0 bases, J lost 9 bases, and 21 bases lay in between. The V gene's germline CDR1 is MNHEY and CDR2 SMNVEV (reference sequence). The CDR3 covers 16 residues. CDR3 region: CASSLSPGTPDLWQYF. CDR3 sequence (DNA): TGTGCCAGCAGTTTATCGCCGGGAACACCTGACCTGTGGCAGTACTTC.

V and J are TRBV28 and TRBJ2-5; tentative D call: TRBD2 (6 bases). This CDR3 has 16 residues. Germline loops: CDR1 MDHEN, CDR2 SYDVKM. V was pared by 1 base and J by 2 bases, with 14 bases between. The chain's CDR3 is CASSLSTRVIQETQYF. CDR3 nucleotide sequence: TGTGCCAGCAGTTTATCGACTAGAGTGATTCAAGAGACCCAGTACTTC.

CDR3 residues: CASSVKSSGYNEQFF. CDR3 bases: TGTGCCAGCAGCGTAAAGTCTAGCGGCTACAATGAGCAGTTCTTC. This chain joins TRBV9 and TRBJ2-1; TRBD2 agrees at 7 bases. This CDR3 comprises 15 residues. The J segment lost 3 bases and the V segment lost 1 base, leaving 4 bases of the junction unmatched. The germline CDR1 and CDR2 sequences are SGDLS and YYNGEE. Drawing the rest from reference TRBV9 and TRBJ2-1, the complete variable domain is DSGVTQTPKHLITATGQRVTLRCSPRSGDLSVYWYQQSLDQGLQFLIQYYNGEERAKGNILERFSAQQFPDLHSELNLSSLELGDSALYFCASSVKSSGYNEQFFGPGTRLTVL.